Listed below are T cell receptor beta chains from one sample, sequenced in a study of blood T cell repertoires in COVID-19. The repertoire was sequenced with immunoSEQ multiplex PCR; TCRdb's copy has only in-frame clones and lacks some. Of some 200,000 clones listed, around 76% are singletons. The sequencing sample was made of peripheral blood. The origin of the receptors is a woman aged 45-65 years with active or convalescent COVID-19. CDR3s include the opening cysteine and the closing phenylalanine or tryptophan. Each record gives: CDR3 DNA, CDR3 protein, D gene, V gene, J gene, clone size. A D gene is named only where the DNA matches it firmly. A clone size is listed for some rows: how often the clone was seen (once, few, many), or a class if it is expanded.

TGTGCCAGCAGTTACTCTCGGGACAGTCAGGCGGTAGAGCAGTACTTC,CASSYSRDSQAVEQYF,TRBD1,TRBV6-5,TRBJ2-7,.
TGTGCCAGCAGTCAACGACAGGGGGCTGAAGCTTTCTTT,CASSQRQGAEAFF,TRBD1,TRBV7-2,TRBJ1-1,few
TGTGCCAGCAGCCAAGTGGGGGCGAAGAGCTCCTACAATGAGCAGTTCTTC,CASSQVGAKSSYNEQFF,.,TRBV3-1/TRBV3-2,TRBJ2-1,.
TGTGCCAGCAGCTTAGCGAGGGGGCGGATAGAGACCCAGTACTTC,CASSLARGRIETQYF,TRBD1,TRBV7-2,TRBJ2-5,.
TGTGCCAGCGGACTAGCGGGATTCCAAGAGACCCAGTACTTC,CASGLAGFQETQYF,TRBD2,TRBV27,TRBJ2-5,.
TGTGCCAGCAGCTTGGGGGGGAGTGTTAATGAAAAACTGTTTTTT,CASSLGGSVNEKLFF,.,TRBV7-2,TRBJ1-4,.
TGTGCCAGCAGCTTAGAGCTAGCGGGTGCGACAGATACGCAGTATTTT,CASSLELAGATDTQYF,TRBD2,TRBV7-3,TRBJ2-3,.
TGTGCCAGCAGCTTGGAACCGGCAGGGGGTTACACAGATACGCAGTATTTT,CASSLEPAGGYTDTQYF,TRBD1,TRBV5-4,TRBJ2-3,.
TGCAGCGCTCAGTCGGACACGTACAATGAGCAGTTCTTC,CSAQSDTYNEQFF,.,TRBV29-1,TRBJ2-1,.
TGCGCCAGCAGCTTGGATGTCGGTGCGGCGTCTGAAGCTTTCTTT,CASSLDVGAASEAFF,.,TRBV5-1,TRBJ1-1,.
TGTGCCAGCAGCTTAAATCGGGGTGACGAGCAGTACTTC,CASSLNRGDEQYF,.,TRBV7-2,TRBJ2-7,.
TGTGCCAGCAGCTTGGGAGGTAGAAATGGCAATCAGCCCCAGCATTTT,CASSLGGRNGNQPQHF,.,TRBV5-6,TRBJ1-5,.
TGTGCCAGCAGCTTTCGGGGGAACACTGAAGCTTTCTTT,CASSFRGNTEAFF,.,TRBV11-2,TRBJ1-1,.
TGTGCCAGCAGCCAAGATGGGGGACAGACAGATACGCAGTATTTT,CASSQDGGQTDTQYF,TRBD1,TRBV4-2,TRBJ2-3,.
TGCAGCGTACAAACGATTAACTATGGCTACACCTTC,CSVQTINYGYTF,.,TRBV29-1,TRBJ1-2,.
TGTGCCAGCAGCCCTGACAGGGGGGACAATCAGCCCCAGCATTTT,CASSPDRGDNQPQHF,TRBD1,TRBV7-3,TRBJ1-5,.
TGTGCCAGCAGCTTATCCAGTAGGGTCTTGGGCAGGGCGAACTATGGCTACACCTTC,CASSLSSRVLGRANYGYTF,.,TRBV7-3,TRBJ1-2,.
TGTGCCAGCAGCACCGGGACAGTGAACACTGAAGCTTTCTTT,CASSTGTVNTEAFF,TRBD1,TRBV5-6,TRBJ1-1,few
TGTGCCAGCAGCCTACAGGACAGACTGAACACTGAAGCTTTCTTT,CASSLQDRLNTEAFF,.,TRBV11-2,TRBJ1-1,once
TGTGCCAGCAGCGATAGACTAGCGGGAACAGATACGCAGTATTTT,CASSDRLAGTDTQYF,TRBD2,TRBV7-6,TRBJ2-3,.
TGTGCCATCAGTGGGACTAGCATAACAGATACGCAGTATTTT,CAISGTSITDTQYF,TRBD2,TRBV10-3,TRBJ2-3,once
TGCGCCAGCAGCCAAGGGCTAGCGGGGAGGGATACGCAGTATTTT,CASSQGLAGRDTQYF,TRBD2,TRBV4-1,TRBJ2-3,.
TGTGCCAGCAGCTTAAGTCCCCGGGGGAGGGAGACCCAGTACTTC,CASSLSPRGRETQYF,.,TRBV7-7,TRBJ2-5,few
TGTGCCAGCAGCTTATATCAGGGGTACCAAGAGACCCAGTACTTC,CASSLYQGYQETQYF,.,TRBV7-6,TRBJ2-5,.
TGTGCCAGCAGTCGACGGACTAGCGGGAGGGGCACTCACTACGAGCAGTACTTC,CASSRRTSGRGTHYEQYF,TRBD2,TRBV3-1/TRBV3-2,TRBJ2-7,.
TGTGCCAGCGCCCCTGGGCAGGGCCGGCTGGGGACTGAAGCTTTCTTT,CASAPGQGRLGTEAFF,.,TRBV2,TRBJ1-1,many
TGCGCCAGCAGCCAAGATATGCGCGGGGGGCGAGCCAAAAACATTCAGTACTTC,CASSQDMRGGRAKNIQYF,TRBD2,TRBV4-3,TRBJ2-4,.
TGTGCCAGCAGCCAAGCCCAGGGGGCGCGGGGCAATGAGCAGTTCTTC,CASSQAQGARGNEQFF,TRBD1,TRBV4-2,TRBJ2-1,few
TGTGCCAGCAGCCCGGGACAGTATTCACCCCTCCACTTT,CASSPGQYSPLHF,TRBD1,TRBV27,TRBJ1-6,.
TGTGCCAGCAGCCAGGCCCCTTCCCTCTCTGGAAACACCATATATTTT,CASSQAPSLSGNTIYF,.,TRBV7-2,TRBJ1-3,.
TGTGCCAGCAGATACGACAGGGGGCATCAAGAGACCCAGTACTTC,CASRYDRGHQETQYF,TRBD1,TRBV5-5,TRBJ2-5,.
TGTGCCAGTAGTCTCTCCGGGACAGGGATTTACGAGCAGTACTTC,CASSLSGTGIYEQYF,TRBD1,TRBV19,TRBJ2-7,.
TGTGCCAGCAGCCAAGGGGCTAGCGGGTACAATGAGCAGTTCTTC,CASSQGASGYNEQFF,TRBD2,TRBV6-2/TRBV6-3,TRBJ2-1,once
TGTGCCAGCAGTACAGGCTTCAATCAGCCCCAGCATTTT,CASSTGFNQPQHF,.,TRBV6-5,TRBJ1-5,.
TGTGCCAGCTCACCATCCCAAAACCAAGAGACCCAGTACTTC,CASSPSQNQETQYF,.,TRBV18,TRBJ2-5,.
TGCGCCAGCAGCCAAGGCGGGGGATCCTACAATGAGCAGTTCTTC,CASSQGGGSYNEQFF,TRBD2,TRBV4-3,TRBJ2-1,few
TGTGCCAGCAGCTTAAGGCGCACCGGAGGACAGGGTAGCAATCAGCCCCAGCATTTT,CASSLRRTGGQGSNQPQHF,TRBD1,TRBV7-2,TRBJ1-5,.
TGTGCCAGCTCCCTAGCGGGGGCTTCTCCTCAGTTCTTC,CASSLAGASPQFF,TRBD2,TRBV12-3/TRBV12-4,TRBJ2-1,.
TGTGCCAGCAGTTTAAGGGGGGGGATGGGTACGCAGTATTTT,CASSLRGGMGTQYF,.,TRBV28,TRBJ2-3,.
TGTGCCAGCAGGTACAGGGGGCTAGGAGATGAGCAGTTCTTC,CASRYRGLGDEQFF,TRBD1,TRBV5-8,TRBJ2-1,few
TGTGCCAGCTCACCCCTACCTCAAGAGACCCAGTACTTC,CASSPLPQETQYF,.,TRBV18,TRBJ2-5,.
TGCGCCAGCAGCCAAGAGGTCGTCGGGGGTACCTACGAGCAGTACTTC,CASSQEVVGGTYEQYF,.,TRBV4-3,TRBJ2-7,few
TGTGCCAGCAGTTTAACAGGGGACGAGCAGTTCTTC,CASSLTGDEQFF,TRBD1,TRBV28,TRBJ2-1,.
TGTGCCAGCAGTTACTCGAAGACGGGGACAGGTGGCTACACCTTC,CASSYSKTGTGGYTF,TRBD1,TRBV6-5,TRBJ1-2,.
TGTGCCTGGAATTCGGCGAACACCGGGGAGCTGTTTTTT,CAWNSANTGELFF,.,TRBV30,TRBJ2-2,.
TGCGCCAGCAGCCAAGAGGTAGCAGGAGGAGTAAATGGCTACACCTTC,CASSQEVAGGVNGYTF,.,TRBV4-3,TRBJ1-2,.
TGTGCCAGCAGTTCCGGGACAGGGGTGAACACTGAAGCTTTCTTT,CASSSGTGVNTEAFF,TRBD1,TRBV2,TRBJ1-1,.
TGTGCCAGTAGCGGTCCGGGACAGGGGCAGAGGAACACTGAAGCTTTCTTT,CASSGPGQGQRNTEAFF,TRBD1,TRBV19,TRBJ1-1,.